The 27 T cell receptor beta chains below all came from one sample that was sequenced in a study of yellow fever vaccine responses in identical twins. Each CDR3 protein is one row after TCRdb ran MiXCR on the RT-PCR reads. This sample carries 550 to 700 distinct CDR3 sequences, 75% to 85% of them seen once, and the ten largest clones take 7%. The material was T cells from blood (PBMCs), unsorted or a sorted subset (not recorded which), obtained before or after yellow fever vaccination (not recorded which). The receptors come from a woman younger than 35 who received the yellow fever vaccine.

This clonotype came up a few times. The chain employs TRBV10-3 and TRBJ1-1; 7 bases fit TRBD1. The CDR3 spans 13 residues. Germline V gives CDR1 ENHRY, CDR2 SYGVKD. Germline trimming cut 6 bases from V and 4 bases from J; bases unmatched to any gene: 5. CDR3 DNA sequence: TGTGCCATCAGCGTTGACAGGGCCACTGAAGCTTTCTTT. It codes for CAISVDRATEAFF.

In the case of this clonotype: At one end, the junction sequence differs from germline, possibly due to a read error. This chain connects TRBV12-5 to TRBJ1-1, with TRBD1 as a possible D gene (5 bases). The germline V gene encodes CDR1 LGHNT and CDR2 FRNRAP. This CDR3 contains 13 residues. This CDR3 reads CASGLVDGTEAFF. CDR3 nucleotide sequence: TGTGCTAGTGGTTTGGTAGATGGGACTGAAGCTTTCTTC. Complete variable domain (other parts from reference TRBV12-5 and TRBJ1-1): DARVTQTPRHKVTEMGQEVTMRCQPILGHNTVFWYRQTMMQGLELLAYFRNRAPLDDSGMPKDRFSAEMPDATLATLKIQPSEPRDSAVYFCASGLVDGTEAFFGQGTRLTVV.

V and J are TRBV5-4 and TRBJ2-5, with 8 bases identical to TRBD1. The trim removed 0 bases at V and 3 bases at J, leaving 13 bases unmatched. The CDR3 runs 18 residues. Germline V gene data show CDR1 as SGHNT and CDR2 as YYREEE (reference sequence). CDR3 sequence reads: CASSLGQGAASGEETQYF. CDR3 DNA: TGTGCCAGCAGCTTGGGTCAGGGGGCGGCCTCGGGGGAAGAGACCCAGTACTTC.

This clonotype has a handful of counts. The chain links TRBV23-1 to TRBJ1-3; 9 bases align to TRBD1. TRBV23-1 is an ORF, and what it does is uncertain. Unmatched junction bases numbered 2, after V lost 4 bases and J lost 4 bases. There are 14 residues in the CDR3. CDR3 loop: CASSPGQGGNTIYF. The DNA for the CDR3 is TGCGCCAGCAGTCCCGGACAGGGGGGAAACACCATATATTTT.

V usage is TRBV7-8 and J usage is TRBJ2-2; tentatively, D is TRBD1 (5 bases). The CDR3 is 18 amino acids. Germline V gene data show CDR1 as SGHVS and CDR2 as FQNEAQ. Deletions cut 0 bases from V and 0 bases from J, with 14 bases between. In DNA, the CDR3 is TGTGCCAGCAGCTTAGCGGCTATGGGGCTAGCGAACACCGGGGAGCTGTTTTTT. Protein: CASSLAAMGLANTGELFF.

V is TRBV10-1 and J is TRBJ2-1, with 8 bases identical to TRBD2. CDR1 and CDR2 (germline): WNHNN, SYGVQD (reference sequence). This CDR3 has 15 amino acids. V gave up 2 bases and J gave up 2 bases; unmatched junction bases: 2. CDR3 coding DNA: TGCGCCAGCAGTGAGAGTAGCGGGGCCTACAATGAGCAGTTCTTC. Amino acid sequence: CASSESSGAYNEQFF.

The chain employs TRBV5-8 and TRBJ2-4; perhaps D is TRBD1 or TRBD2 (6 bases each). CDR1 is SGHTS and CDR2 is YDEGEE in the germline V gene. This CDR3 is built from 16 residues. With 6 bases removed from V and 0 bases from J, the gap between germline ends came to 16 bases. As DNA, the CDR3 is TGTGCCAGCAATCTGGAGGGGGTGCTAGCCAAAAACATTCAGTACTTC. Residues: CASNLEGVLAKNIQYF. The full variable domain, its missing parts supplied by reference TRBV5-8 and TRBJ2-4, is EAGVTQSPTHLIKTRGQQATLRCSPISGHTSVYWYQQALGLGLQFLLWYDEGEERNRGNFPPRFSGRQFPNYSSELNVNALELEDSALYLCASNLEGVLAKNIQYFGAGTRLSVL.

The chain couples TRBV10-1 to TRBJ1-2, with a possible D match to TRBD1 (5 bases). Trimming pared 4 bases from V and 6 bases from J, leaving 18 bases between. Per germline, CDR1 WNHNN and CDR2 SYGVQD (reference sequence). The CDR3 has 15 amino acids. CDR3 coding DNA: TGCGCCAGCAGTGTGGGGGGGAACAGCGTCGATGGCTACACCTTC. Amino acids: CASSVGGNSVDGYTF.

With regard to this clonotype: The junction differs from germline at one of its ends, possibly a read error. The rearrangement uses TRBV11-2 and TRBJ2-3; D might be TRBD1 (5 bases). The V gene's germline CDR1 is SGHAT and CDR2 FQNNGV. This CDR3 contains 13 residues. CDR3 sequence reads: CASSSDPTDTQYF. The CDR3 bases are TGTGCCAGCAGCTCCGACCCGACAGATACGCAATATTTT.

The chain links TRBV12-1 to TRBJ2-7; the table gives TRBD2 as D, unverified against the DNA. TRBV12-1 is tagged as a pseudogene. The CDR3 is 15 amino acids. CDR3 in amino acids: CASSSGLAEYYEQYF. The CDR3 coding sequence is TGTGCCAGCAGCTCGGGACTAGCAGAGTACTACGAGCAGTACTTC.

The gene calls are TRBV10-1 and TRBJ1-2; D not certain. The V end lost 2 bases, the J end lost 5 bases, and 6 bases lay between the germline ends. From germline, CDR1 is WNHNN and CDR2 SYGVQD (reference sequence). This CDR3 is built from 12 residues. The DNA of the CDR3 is TGCGCCAGCAGTGAGGACGGATATGGCTACACCTTC. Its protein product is CASSEDGYGYTF.

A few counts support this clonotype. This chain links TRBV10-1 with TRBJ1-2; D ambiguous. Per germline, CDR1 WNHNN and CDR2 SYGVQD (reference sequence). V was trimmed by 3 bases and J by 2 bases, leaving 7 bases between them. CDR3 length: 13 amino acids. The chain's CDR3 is CASSEGRNYGYTF. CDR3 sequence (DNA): TGCGCCAGCAGTGAAGGCAGGAACTATGGCTACACCTTC.

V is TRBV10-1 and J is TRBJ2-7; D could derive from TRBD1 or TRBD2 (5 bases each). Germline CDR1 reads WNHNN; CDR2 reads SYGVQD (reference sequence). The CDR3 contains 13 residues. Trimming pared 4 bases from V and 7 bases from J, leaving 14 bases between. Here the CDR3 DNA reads TGCGCCAGCAGTGTTGTAGGGACGGGGGAGCAGTACTTC. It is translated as CASSVVGTGEQYF.

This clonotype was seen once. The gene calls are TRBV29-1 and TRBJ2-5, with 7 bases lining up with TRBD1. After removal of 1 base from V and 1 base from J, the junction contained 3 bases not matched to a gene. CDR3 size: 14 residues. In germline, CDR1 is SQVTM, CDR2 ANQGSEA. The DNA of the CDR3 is TGCAGCGTTGAAGCCCGACAGGGCCAAGAGACCCAGTACTTC. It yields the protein CSVEARQGQETQYF.

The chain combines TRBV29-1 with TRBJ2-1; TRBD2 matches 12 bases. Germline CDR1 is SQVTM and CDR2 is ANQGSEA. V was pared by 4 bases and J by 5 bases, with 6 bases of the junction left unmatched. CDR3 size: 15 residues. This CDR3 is CSVGLAGVSDNEQFF. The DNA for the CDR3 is TGCAGCGTTGGACTAGCGGGAGTGTCTGACAATGAGCAGTTCTTC.

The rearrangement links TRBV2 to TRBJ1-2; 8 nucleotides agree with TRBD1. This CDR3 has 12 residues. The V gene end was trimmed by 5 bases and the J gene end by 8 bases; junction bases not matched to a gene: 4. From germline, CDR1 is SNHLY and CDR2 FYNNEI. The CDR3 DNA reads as TGTGCCAGCAGTCCGACAGGGGAAGGCTACACCTTC. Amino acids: CASSPTGEGYTF.

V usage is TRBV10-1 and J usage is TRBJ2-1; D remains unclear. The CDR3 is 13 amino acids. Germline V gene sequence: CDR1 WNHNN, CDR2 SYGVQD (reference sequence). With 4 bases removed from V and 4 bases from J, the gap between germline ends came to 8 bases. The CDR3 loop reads CASSGAGYNEQFF. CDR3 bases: TGCGCCAGCAGTGGGGCCGGATACAATGAGCAGTTCTTC.

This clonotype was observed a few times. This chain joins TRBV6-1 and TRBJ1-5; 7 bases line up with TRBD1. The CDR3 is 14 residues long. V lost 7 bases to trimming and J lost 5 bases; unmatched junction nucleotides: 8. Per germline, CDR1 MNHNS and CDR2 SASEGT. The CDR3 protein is CASKRTGGDQPQHF. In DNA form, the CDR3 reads TGTGCCAGCAAAAGGACAGGAGGGGATCAGCCCCAGCATTTT.

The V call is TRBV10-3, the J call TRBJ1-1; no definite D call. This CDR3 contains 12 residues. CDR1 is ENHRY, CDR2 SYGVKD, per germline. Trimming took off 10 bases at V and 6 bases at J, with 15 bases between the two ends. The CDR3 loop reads CATRREAAEAFF. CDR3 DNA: TGTGCCACCCGTAGGGAGGCCGCTGAAGCTTTCTTT.

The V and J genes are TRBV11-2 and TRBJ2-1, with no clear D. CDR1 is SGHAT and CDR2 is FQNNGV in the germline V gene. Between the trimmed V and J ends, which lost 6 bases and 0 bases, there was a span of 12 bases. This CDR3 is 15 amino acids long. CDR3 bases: TGTGCCAGCAGTTTCTGGATGGACTCCTACAATGAGCAGTTCTTC. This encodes CASSFWMDSYNEQFF. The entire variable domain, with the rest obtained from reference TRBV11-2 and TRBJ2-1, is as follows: EAGVAQSPRYKIIEKRQSVAFWCNPISGHATLYWYQQILGQGPKLLIQFQNNGVVDDSQLPKDRFSAERLKGVDSTLKIQPAKLEDSAVYLCASSFWMDSYNEQFFGPGTRLTVL.

The CDR3 DNA sequence: TGTGCCAGCAGCCCCACCCCCGGGACTAGCGGGAGGGGCTCCTACAATGAGCAGTTCTTC. It specifies CASSPTPGTSGRGSYNEQFF. The chain links TRBV12-3 or TRBV12-4 to TRBJ2-1, with 16 bases identical to TRBD2. V was clipped by 6 bases and J by 0 bases; unmatched bases: 11. CDR3 size: 20 residues.

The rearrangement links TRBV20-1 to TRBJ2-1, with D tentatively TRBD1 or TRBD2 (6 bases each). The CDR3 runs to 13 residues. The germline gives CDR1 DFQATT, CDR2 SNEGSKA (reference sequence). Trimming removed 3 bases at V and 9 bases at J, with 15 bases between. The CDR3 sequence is CSASQPGGSEQFF. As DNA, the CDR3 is TGCAGTGCTAGTCAGCCCGGGGGCAGTGAGCAGTTCTTC.

The CDR3 reads CASRGQGGYNEQFF. As DNA, the CDR3 is TGTGCCAGCAGGGGACAGGGAGGCTACAATGAGCAGTTCTTC. The V and J genes are TRBV13 and TRBJ2-1, with 9 bases matching TRBD1. The trim removed 6 bases at V and 3 bases at J, leaving 3 bases unmatched. The germline gives CDR1 PRHDT, CDR2 FYEKMQ (reference sequence). CDR3 size: 14 residues.

The chain's CDR3 is CASSPRQGVGEAFF. The CDR3 bases are TGTGCCAGCAGCCCTCGACAGGGGGTAGGTGAAGCTTTCTTT. The chain uses TRBV9 and TRBJ1-1; 9 bases are a match to TRBD1. The CDR3 consists of 14 residues. The junction had 8 bases not matched to a gene; V was cut back by 4 bases and J by 7 bases. The germline V gene has CDR1 SGDLS and CDR2 YYNGEE.

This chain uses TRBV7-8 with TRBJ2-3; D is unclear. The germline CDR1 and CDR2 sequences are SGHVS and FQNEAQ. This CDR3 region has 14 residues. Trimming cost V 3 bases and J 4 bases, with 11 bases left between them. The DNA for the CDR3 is TGTGCCAGCAGCTTCTGGGATCCCGCAGATACGCAGTATTTT. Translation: CASSFWDPADTQYF.

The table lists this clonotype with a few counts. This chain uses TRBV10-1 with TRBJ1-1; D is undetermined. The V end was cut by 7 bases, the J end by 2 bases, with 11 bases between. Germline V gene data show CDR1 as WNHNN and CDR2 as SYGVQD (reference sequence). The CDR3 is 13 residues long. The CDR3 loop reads CASTEGRNTEAFF. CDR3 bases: TGCGCCAGCACCGAGGGCAGAAACACTGAAGCTTTCTTT.

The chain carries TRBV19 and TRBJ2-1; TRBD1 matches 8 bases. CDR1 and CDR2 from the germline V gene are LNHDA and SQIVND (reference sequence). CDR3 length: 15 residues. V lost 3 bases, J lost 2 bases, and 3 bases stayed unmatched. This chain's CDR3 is CASSIGRGPYNEQFF. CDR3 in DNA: TGTGCCAGTAGTATCGGCAGGGGGCCCTACAATGAGCAGTTCTTC.